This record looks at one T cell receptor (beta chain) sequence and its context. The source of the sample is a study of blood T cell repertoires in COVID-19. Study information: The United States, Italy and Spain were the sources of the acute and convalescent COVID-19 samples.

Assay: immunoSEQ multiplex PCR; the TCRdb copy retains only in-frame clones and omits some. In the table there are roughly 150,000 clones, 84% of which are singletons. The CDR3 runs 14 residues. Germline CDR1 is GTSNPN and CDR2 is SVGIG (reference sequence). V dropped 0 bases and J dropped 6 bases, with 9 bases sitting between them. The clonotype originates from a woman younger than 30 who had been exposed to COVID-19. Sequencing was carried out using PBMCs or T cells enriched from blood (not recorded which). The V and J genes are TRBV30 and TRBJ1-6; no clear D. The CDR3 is CAWSVLHSNSPLHF. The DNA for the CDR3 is TGTGCCTGGAGTGTACTGCACAGTAATTCACCCCTCCACTTT. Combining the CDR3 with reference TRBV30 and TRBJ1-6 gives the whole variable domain SQTIHQWPATLVQPVGSPLSLECTVEGTSNPNLYWYRQAAGRGLQLLFYSVGIGQISSEVPQNLSASRPQDRQFILSSKKLLLSDSGFYLCAWSVLHSNSPLHFGNGTRLTVT.